The 2 T cell receptor beta chains reported below all come from one sample, sequenced in a study of PD-1 blockade in classical Hodgkin lymphoma. Profiling relied on immunoSEQ multiplex PCR, and the TCRdb table lists in-frame clones only, not all of them. The sample shows 20,000 or so clones, roughly 80% of them seen only once. With no exception, relapse followed autologous stem cell transplantation in all patients, and brentuximab vedotin exposure varied. Sequences were derived from peripheral blood mononuclear cells (PBMCs), sampled at baseline. The receptors here all came from a human donor with classical Hodgkin lymphoma.

This sequence joins TRBV7-9 and TRBJ1-2; D call uncertain. The CDR3 totals 13 residues. V dropped 1 base and J dropped 3 bases, with 6 bases sitting between them. Per germline, CDR1 SEHNR and CDR2 FQNEAQ (reference sequence). The CDR3 spells CASSLGRDYGYTF. The CDR3 region has the DNA TGTGCCAGCAGCTTAGGGAGAGACTATGGCTACACCTTC.

The V and J genes are TRBV6-5 and TRBJ2-7; TRBD1 aligns across 9 bases. Looked up from germline, CDR1 is MNHEY and CDR2 is SVGAGI. The CDR3 runs to 14 residues. V lost 4 bases to trimming and J lost 5 bases; unmatched junction nucleotides: 6. CDR3 in amino acids: CASSSGTGSDEQYF. CDR3 sequence (DNA): TGTGCCAGCAGTTCAGGGACAGGGTCCGACGAGCAGTACTTC.